This T cell receptor (beta chain) was recovered during a study of blood T cell repertoires in COVID-19. The assay was immunoSEQ multiplex PCR, and TCRdb's table has in-frame clones only and misses some. The sample lists fewer than 180,000 clones; 65% to 90% were seen once. Germline CDR1 and CDR2: LNHDA and SQIVND (reference sequence). The CDR3 totals 12 residues. Trimming left V 3 bases short and J 6 bases short, with 9 bases between. The J gene is TRBJ2-7, the V gene TRBV19; D might be TRBD1 (5 bases). Sequencing used peripheral blood. The TCR comes from a man in his 70s with acute or convalescent COVID-19. CDR3 DNA sequence: TGTGCCAGTAGTATCCTTGGGGCCGAGCAGTACTTC. Its protein product is CASSILGAEQYF.